The 17 T cell receptor beta chains in this list originate from one sample, sequenced in a study of graft-versus-host responses after intestinal transplantation. Generated by immunoSEQ multiplex PCR, the TCRdb table keeps only in-frame clones and is missing some. This sample has fewer than 130,000 clones, with around 95% found just once. No antigen is known for these receptors. The specimen was unstimulated CD8+ T cells sorted from spleen or lymph node cells, collected before intestinal transplant. Source of these receptors: a human donor who received an intestinal transplant.

V usage is TRBV5-4 and J usage is TRBJ2-5, with D unresolved. Trimming removed 7 bases at V and 2 bases at J, with 18 bases between. The CDR3 spans 15 residues. Germline lookup yields CDR1 SGHNT and CDR2 YYREEE (reference sequence). The CDR3 here is CASRPDPGLQETQYF. The CDR3 coding sequence is TGTGCCAGCCGCCCAGATCCGGGCTTACAAGAGACCCAGTACTTC.

This chain connects TRBV9 to TRBJ1-2, with 7 positions matching TRBD1. This CDR3 is built from 13 residues. CDR1 and CDR2 from the germline V gene are SGDLS and YYNGEE. V trimming: 0 bases; J trimming: 7 bases; junction bases outside the gene matches: 3. The CDR3 DNA reads as TGTGCCAGCAGCGTAGGGGAGGGGGCTGGCTACACCTTC. The encoded protein is CASSVGEGAGYTF. Together with reference TRBV9 and TRBJ1-2, the CDR3 gives the full variable domain: DSGVTQTPKHLITATGQRVTLRCSPRSGDLSVYWYQQSLDQGLQFLIQYYNGEERAKGNILERFSAQQFPDLHSELNLSSLELGDSALYFCASSVGEGAGYTFGSGTRLTVV.

This clone appeared once. The rearrangement joins TRBV6-5 to TRBJ2-7, with 7 bases lining up with TRBD2. The CDR3 is 16 amino acids. The junction had 16 bases not matched to a gene; V was cut back by 4 bases and J by 7 bases. Germline V CDR1 and CDR2: MNHEY, SVGAGI. The CDR3 sequence: CASSSGLGTIWREQYF. CDR3 nucleotides: TGTGCCAGCAGTTCCGGCCTCGGGACTATCTGGAGGGAGCAGTACTTC.

This sequence joins TRBV4-1 and TRBJ2-7, with D maybe TRBD2 (5 bases). The CDR3 consists of 13 residues. V was cut by 1 base and J by 3 bases, with 7 bases left in between. Germline assignment: CDR1 MGHRA and CDR2 YSYEKL. CDR3 DNA: TGCGCCAGCAGCCAAGCTGACTACTACGAGCAGTACTTC. This codes for CASSQADYYEQYF.

J is TRBJ1-1 and V is TRBV28; tentative D call: TRBD1 (6 bases). Trimming took 4 bases from V and 5 from J, leaving 17 bases between them. The CDR3 has 15 amino acids. CDR1 and CDR2 (germline): MDHEN, SYDVKM. The CDR3 spells CASSYEGEVVTEAFF. Here the CDR3 DNA reads TGTGCCAGCAGTTACGAGGGGGAGGTAGTGACTGAAGCTTTCTTT.

The count of this clone is one. In the same sample, other DNA sequences code for this CDR3. The CDR3 here is CASSLGLAYEQYF. CDR3 nucleotides: TGTGCCAGCAGCCTGGGACTAGCCTACGAGCAGTACTTC. The V and J genes are TRBV27 and TRBJ2-7, with 8 bases aligning to TRBD2. This CDR3 spans 13 amino acids. V trimming: 6 bases; J trimming: 2 bases; junction bases outside the gene matches: 3. Germline V gene sequence: CDR1 MNHEY, CDR2 SMNVEV (reference sequence).

The V call is TRBV4-1, the J call TRBJ2-5; tentative D call: TRBD1 (6 bases). V was trimmed by 8 bases and J by 2 bases, leaving 24 bases between them. Germline values: CDR1 MGHRA, CDR2 YSYEKL. The CDR3 loop spans 17 amino acids. CDR3 protein: CASSITNPPGEQETQYF. DNA of the CDR3: TGCGCCAGCTCTATAACAAACCCCCCAGGGGAACAAGAGACCCAGTACTTC.

V usage is TRBV27 and J usage is TRBJ2-1; tentative D call: TRBD1 (6 bases). Germline V gene data show CDR1 as MNHEY and CDR2 as SMNVEV (reference sequence). Trimming left V 0 bases short and J 1 base short, with 7 bases between. The CDR3 extends over 15 amino acids. The CDR3 nucleotides read TGTGCCAGCAGTTTATCCCAGGGGTCCTACAATGAGCAGTTCTTC. It codes for CASSLSQGSYNEQFF.

The rearrangement joins TRBV10-3 to TRBJ2-1; TRBD2 agrees at 7 bases. CDR3 length equals 13 residues. Germline CDR1 and CDR2: ENHRY and SYGVKD. J lost 0 bases, V lost 8 bases, and 1 base had no gene match. CDR3 loop: CAIGTNSYNEQFF. CDR3 DNA: TGTGCCATCGGGACTAACTCCTACAATGAGCAGTTCTTC.

The gene calls are TRBV27 and TRBJ1-3; TRBD1 matches 8 bases. V lost 6 bases, J lost 4 bases, and 5 bases stayed unmatched. CDR3 length: 14 amino acids. In germline, CDR1 is MNHEY, CDR2 SMNVEV (reference sequence). CDR3 coding DNA: TGTGCCAGCAGAGGACAGGGATCCGGAAACACCATATATTTT. It encodes CASRGQGSGNTIYF.

The chain recombines TRBV5-1 with TRBJ1-1; 7 bases line up with TRBD1. The length of the CDR3 is 15 residues. Germline V CDR1 and CDR2: SGHRS, YFSETQ. The trim removed 4 bases at V and 1 base at J, leaving 7 bases unmatched. The CDR3 region has the DNA TGCGCCAGCAGCCCACACAGGGGACCGAACACTGAAGCTTTCTTT. Amino acid sequence: CASSPHRGPNTEAFF.

This chain uses TRBV7-2 with TRBJ1-1; D ambiguous. Trimming took 5 bases from V and 2 from J, leaving 9 bases between them. The CDR3 contains 13 residues. Germline V CDR1 and CDR2: SGHTA, FQGNSA. The CDR3 here is CASSPNHNTEAFF. Here the CDR3 DNA reads TGTGCCAGCAGCCCAAACCATAACACTGAAGCTTTCTTT.

This clone appeared once. The chain employs TRBV25-1 and TRBJ2-1; 7 bases are shared with TRBD2. The trim removed 5 bases at V and 4 bases at J, leaving 8 bases unmatched. From germline, CDR1 is MGHDK and CDR2 SYGVNS. CDR3 length equals 15 residues. As DNA, the CDR3 is TGTGCCAGCAGTTCACTAGCGAACTCTTACAATGAGCAGTTCTTC. This encodes CASSSLANSYNEQFF.

This chain uses TRBV7-9 with TRBJ1-5, with 10 bases aligning to TRBD1. The CDR3 runs 15 residues. The germline V gene has CDR1 SEHNR and CDR2 FQNEAQ (reference sequence). J gave up 5 bases and V 5 bases, and 6 bases lay outside the gene matches. CDR3 sequence: CASSLGQGVYQPQHF. Here the CDR3 DNA reads TGTGCCAGCAGCCTAGGACAGGGGGTCTATCAGCCCCAGCATTTT.

The chain is built from TRBV2 and TRBJ2-7; D is undetermined. V lost 4 bases and J 3 bases, leaving 4 bases between the germline ends. From germline, CDR1 is SNHLY and CDR2 FYNNEI. There are 11 residues in the CDR3. The CDR3 DNA sequence: TGTGCCAGCAGTGCGAGCTACGAGCAGTACTTC. It translates to CASSASYEQYF.

The V and J genes are TRBV19 and TRBJ1-5; the D gene is possibly TRBD1 (5 bases). The V end was cut by 5 bases, the J end by 2 bases, with 13 bases between. Germline V gene lookup returns CDR1 LNHDA and CDR2 SQIVND (reference sequence). This CDR3 spans 15 amino acids. CDR3 DNA: TGTGCCAGTAGTGGGGGATGGCTGGGCAATCAGCCCCAGCATTTT. Its translation: CASSGGWLGNQPQHF.

The chain has TRBV9 and TRBJ2-7; TRBD1 matches 9 bases. The CDR3 is 15 residues long. Germline V gene sequence: CDR1 SGDLS, CDR2 YYNGEE. Germline trimming cut 3 bases from V and 2 bases from J; bases unmatched to any gene: 6. The CDR3 sequence: CASSGMGQGAYEQYF. CDR3 DNA: TGTGCCAGCAGCGGAATGGGACAGGGCGCCTACGAGCAGTACTTC.